This record covers a single T cell receptor beta chain. The target antigen is unknown. Only in-frame clones appear in the TCRdb table, and some are missing; sequencing was by immunoSEQ multiplex PCR. The sample gives 100,000 to 150,000 clones, around 84% of which show up once; around 3% is in the top ten. This record belongs to a study of radiation and T cells in renal cell carcinoma. For the study at large: Nephrectomy followed 15 Gy stereotactic body radiation by 4 weeks.

V lost 5 bases and J lost 4; bases outside the gene matches: 2. The CDR3 is 13 residues long. The germline V gene has CDR1 SGHVS and CDR2 FNYEAQ. Findings and caveats of the study: Top tumor clonotypes rose in blood 2 weeks post-radiation, then contracted.

Time point described: baseline pretreatment blood. Treatment meaning: 15 Gy SBRT to primary tumor, nephrectomy 4 weeks later. The tumor was a clear cell renal cell carcinoma. The specimen was blood, collected from a patient whose treatment included radiotherapy and nephrectomy. The chain uses TRBV7-6 and TRBJ2-1; 7 nucleotides match TRBD1. This receptor was taken from an older woman with renal cell carcinoma. CDR3 protein: CASSLDRYNEQFF. CDR3 bases: TGTGCCAGCAGCCTGGACAGGTACAATGAGCAGTTCTTC.